This TCR beta chain was retrieved from a study of radiation and T cells in renal cell carcinoma. Profiled with immunoSEQ multiplex PCR; TCRdb holds only in-frame clones, not every one. Of around 5,300 clones listed, around three fifths were seen once; the top ten hold approximately 53%. Indicated treatment: 15 Gy SBRT to primary tumor, nephrectomy 4 weeks later. The sample in question was tumor tissue, obtained from a patient whose treatment included radiotherapy and nephrectomy. The source of this sequence is a man between 60 and 70 years old with renal cell carcinoma.

The CDR3 sequence: CATSTPRPGKNIQYF. The CDR3, as DNA: TGTGCCACCAGCACCCCCCGCCCAGGGAAAAACATTCAGTACTTC. V gene TRBV15 combines with J gene TRBJ2-4; the D gene is possibly TRBD1 (5 bases). V was shortened by 4 bases and J by 4 bases, with 14 bases between the two germline ends. The CDR3 sequence is 15 residues long. Looked up from germline, CDR1 is LNHNV and CDR2 is YYDKDF (reference sequence). The full variable domain, in which reference TRBV15 and TRBJ2-4 provide the parts outside the CDR3, is DAMVIQNPRYQVTQFGKPVTLSCSQTLNHNVMYWYQQKSSQAPKLLFHYYDKDFNNEADTPDNFQSRRPNTSFCFLDIRSPGLGDTAMYLCATSTPRPGKNIQYFGAGTRLSVL.